This T cell receptor beta chain was obtained from a study of cytomegalovirus exposure and HLA in healthy donors. Overall study context: The study's early data release held about 85 million unique TCRs from HLA-typed donors. Study-wide points: Altogether, some 170 TCR beta chains were recorded as cytomegalovirus-associated.

It was with 60 Vbeta and 13 Jbeta primers that the PCR ran. The method was immunoSEQ multiplex PCR; TCRdb's version includes in-frame clones alone and lacks a portion of them. The sample includes about 140,000 clones, roughly 80% of them seen just once. Details on this clone: Its antigen is not identified.

Healthy bone marrow donors made up the donors. There were likely unrecorded immune exposures, though donors were nominally healthy when sampled. Looked up from germline, CDR1 is SGHRS and CDR2 is YFSETQ. V shed 5 bases and J 2 bases; nucleotides not matched to a gene: 5. The CDR3 extends over 14 amino acids. The rearrangement joins TRBV5-1 to TRBJ2-7, with 9 bases lining up with TRBD2. The sequence was collected from a female donor in good health and CMV-seronegative. The sequenced sample consisted of PBMCs. In DNA form, the CDR3 reads TGCGCCAGCAGTTCTGGGACTAGCACCTACGAGCAGTACTTC. This translates into CASSSGTSTYEQYF.